This TCR beta chain was recovered during a study of human T cells and chemical hapten exposure. The wider study: The patient population, which was mostly female, had alopecia areata, totalis or universalis.

Regarding time point: patch test 1, 2 weeks after DPC sensitization. Stated treatment: therapeutic diphenylcyclopropenone sensitization with weekly scalp DPC. During construction of the library, unique molecular identifiers were attached to individual cDNA molecules for quantitative, reproducible TCR counting. Via MiXCR, TCRdb re-called the RACE reads, giving one row per CDR3 protein. The sample consists of some 87,000 distinct CDR3 sequences, around 10% of them appearing once. V lost 7 bases and J lost 7, with 7 bases in between. The CDR3 loop spans 11 amino acids. Germline V lookup: CDR1 SNHLY, CDR2 FYNNEI.

This receptor was identified in a woman between 50 and 59 years old with alopecia areata. Some clones in this sample may be carry-over from other donors' samples. This rearrangement joins TRBV2 to TRBJ2-2; D is ambiguous. The specimen comprised whole blood, sampled in connection with sensitization to the hapten diphenylcyclopropenone (DPC). This CDR3 reads CASIGYGELFF. The CDR3 region has the DNA TGTGCCAGCATAGGGTACGGGGAGCTGTTTTTT.